This TCR beta chain derives from a study of cytomegalovirus exposure and HLA in healthy donors. Study-wide results and caveats: Accurate prediction of most subjects' HLA-A and HLA-B alleles from TCR beta sequences was reported. In an earlier analysis, productive rearrangement rates for most beta V segments clustered near 90% or 30%.

Turning to this clone: Its target is unknown.

The study ran its PCR with 60 Vbeta and 13 Jbeta primers. Assay: immunoSEQ multiplex PCR; the TCRdb copy retains only in-frame clones and omits some. The repertoire holds over 60,000 clones, approximately 77% seen once, with around 7.3% in the top ten. Trimming shortened V by 6 bases and J by 3 bases, and 14 bases separated the two germline ends. Germline CDR1 and CDR2: SQVTM and ANQGSEA. CDR3 length equals 14 residues. The specimen sequenced was PBMCs. The clonotype comes from a woman in her 30s in good health and CMV-seropositive. The rearrangement links TRBV29-1 to TRBJ2-2, with a possible D match to TRBD1 (5 bases). The CDR3 loop reads CSVGMTVDTGELFF. The CDR3 DNA reads TGCAGCGTAGGAATGACAGTGGACACCGGGGAGCTGTTTTTT.